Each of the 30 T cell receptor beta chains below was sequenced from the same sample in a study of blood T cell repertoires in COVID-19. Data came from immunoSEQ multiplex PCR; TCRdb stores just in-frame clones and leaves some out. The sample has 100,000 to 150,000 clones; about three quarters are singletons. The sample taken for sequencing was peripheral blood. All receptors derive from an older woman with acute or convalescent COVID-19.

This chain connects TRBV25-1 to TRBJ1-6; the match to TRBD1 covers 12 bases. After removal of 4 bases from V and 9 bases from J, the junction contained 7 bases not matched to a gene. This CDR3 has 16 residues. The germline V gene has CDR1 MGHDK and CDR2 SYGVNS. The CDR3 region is CASSAPGQGATSPLHF. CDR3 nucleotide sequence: TGTGCCAGCAGTGCCCCGGGACAGGGGGCTACTTCACCCCTCCACTTT.

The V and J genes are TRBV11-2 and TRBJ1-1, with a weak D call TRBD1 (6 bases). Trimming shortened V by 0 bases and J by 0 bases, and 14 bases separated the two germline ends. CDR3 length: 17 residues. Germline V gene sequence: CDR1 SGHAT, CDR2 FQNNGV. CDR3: CASSLDPRTGLNTEAFF. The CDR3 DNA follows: TGTGCCAGCAGCTTAGACCCCCGAACAGGGCTGAACACTGAAGCTTTCTTT.

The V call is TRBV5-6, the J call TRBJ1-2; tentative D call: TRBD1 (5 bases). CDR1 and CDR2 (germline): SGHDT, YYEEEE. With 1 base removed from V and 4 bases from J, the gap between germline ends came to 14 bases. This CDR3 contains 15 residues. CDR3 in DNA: TGTGCCAGCAGCTTGATTAGGGGCCCGGGCTATGGCTACACCTTC. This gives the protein CASSLIRGPGYGYTF.

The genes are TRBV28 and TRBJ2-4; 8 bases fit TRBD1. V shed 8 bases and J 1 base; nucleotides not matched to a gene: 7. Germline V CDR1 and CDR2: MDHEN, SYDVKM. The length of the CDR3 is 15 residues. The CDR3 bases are TGTGCCAGCGGAAGACAGGGGAGGGCCAAAAACATTCAGTACTTC. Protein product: CASGRQGRAKNIQYF.

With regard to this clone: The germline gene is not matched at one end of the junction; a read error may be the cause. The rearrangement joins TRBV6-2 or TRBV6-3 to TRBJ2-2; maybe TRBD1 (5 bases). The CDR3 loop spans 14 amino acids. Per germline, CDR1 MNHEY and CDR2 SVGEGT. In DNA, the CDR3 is TGTGCCACCAGTGGGGCCCTCTGGACCGGGGAGCTGTTTTTT. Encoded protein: CATSGALWTGELFF.

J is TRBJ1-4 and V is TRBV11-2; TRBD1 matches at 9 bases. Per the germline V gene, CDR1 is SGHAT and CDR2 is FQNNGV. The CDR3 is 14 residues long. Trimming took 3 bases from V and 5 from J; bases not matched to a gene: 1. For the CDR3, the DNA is TGTGCCAGCAGCTTCGGGACAGGGAATGAAAAACTGTTTTTT. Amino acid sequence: CASSFGTGNEKLFF.

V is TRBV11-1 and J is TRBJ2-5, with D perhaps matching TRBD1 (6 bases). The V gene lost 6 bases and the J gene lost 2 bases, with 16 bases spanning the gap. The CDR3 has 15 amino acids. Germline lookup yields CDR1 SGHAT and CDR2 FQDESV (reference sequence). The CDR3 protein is CASRGASTLQETQYF. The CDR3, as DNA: TGTGCCAGCAGGGGGGCGAGCACCCTTCAAGAGACCCAGTACTTC.

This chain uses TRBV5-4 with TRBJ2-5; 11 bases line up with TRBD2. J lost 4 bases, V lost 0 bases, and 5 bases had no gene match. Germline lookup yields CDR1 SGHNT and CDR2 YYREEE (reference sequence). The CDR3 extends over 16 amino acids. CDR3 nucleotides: TGTGCCAGCAGCTTGGTTAGCGGGAGGGCCGCAGAGACCCAGTACTTC. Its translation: CASSLVSGRAAETQYF.

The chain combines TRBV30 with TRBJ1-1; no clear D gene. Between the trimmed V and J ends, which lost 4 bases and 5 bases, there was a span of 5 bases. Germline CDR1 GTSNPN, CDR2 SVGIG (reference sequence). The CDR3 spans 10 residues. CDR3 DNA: TGTGCCTGGACCAGGACTGAAGCTTTCTTT. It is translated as CAWTRTEAFF.

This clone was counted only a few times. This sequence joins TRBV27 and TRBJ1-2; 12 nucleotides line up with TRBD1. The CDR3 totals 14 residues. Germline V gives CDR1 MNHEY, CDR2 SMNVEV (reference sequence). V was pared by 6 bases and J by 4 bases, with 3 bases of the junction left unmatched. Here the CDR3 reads CASSGTGGSYGYTF. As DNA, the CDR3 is TGTGCCAGCAGCGGGACAGGGGGCAGCTATGGCTACACCTTC.

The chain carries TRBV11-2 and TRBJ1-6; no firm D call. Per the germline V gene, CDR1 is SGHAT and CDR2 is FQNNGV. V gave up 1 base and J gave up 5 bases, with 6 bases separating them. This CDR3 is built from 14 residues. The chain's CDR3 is CASSLVPDNSPLHF. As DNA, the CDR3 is TGTGCCAGCAGCTTAGTCCCGGATAATTCACCCCTCCACTTT.

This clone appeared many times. The CDR3 region has the DNA TGTGCCAGCAGTCCAGGCGGGGTGAACACTGAAGCTTTCTTT. Protein product: CASSPGGVNTEAFF. The rearrangement uses TRBV7-6 and TRBJ1-1; D is unresolved. The CDR3 length is 14 residues. Germline CDR1 SGHVS, CDR2 FNYEAQ. V lost 6 bases, J lost 0 bases, and 11 bases lay in between.

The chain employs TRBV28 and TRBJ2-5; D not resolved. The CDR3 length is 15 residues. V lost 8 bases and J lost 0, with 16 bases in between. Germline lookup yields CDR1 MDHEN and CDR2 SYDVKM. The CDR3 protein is CASRFHPTDQETQYF. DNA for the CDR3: TGTGCCAGCCGCTTCCATCCCACGGACCAAGAGACCCAGTACTTC.

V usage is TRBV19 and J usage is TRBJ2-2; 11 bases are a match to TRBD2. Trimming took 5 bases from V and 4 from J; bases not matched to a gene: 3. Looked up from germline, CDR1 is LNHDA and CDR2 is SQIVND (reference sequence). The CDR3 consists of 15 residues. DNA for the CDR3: TGTGCCAGTAGTGATAGCGGGAGGGGCACCGGGGAGCTGTTTTTT. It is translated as CASSDSGRGTGELFF. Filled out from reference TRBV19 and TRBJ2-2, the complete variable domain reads DGGITQSPKYLFRKEGQNVTLSCEQNLNHDAMYWYRQDPGQGLRLIYYSQIVNDFQKGDIAEGYSVSREKKESFPLTVTSAQKNPTAFYLCASSDSGRGTGELFFGEGSRLTVL.

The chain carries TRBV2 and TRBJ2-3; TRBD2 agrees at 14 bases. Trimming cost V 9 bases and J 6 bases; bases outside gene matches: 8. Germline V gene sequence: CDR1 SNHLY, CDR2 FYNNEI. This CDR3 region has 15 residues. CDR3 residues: CASTTWTSGGDTQYF. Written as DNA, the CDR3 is TGTGCCAGTACTACATGGACTAGCGGGGGGGATACGCAGTATTTT.

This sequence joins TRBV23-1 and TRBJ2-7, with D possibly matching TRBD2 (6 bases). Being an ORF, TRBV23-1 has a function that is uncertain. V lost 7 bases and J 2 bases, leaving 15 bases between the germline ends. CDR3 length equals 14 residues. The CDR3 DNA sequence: TGCGCCAGCACTCGGACTGGCGGGACCTACGAGCAGTACTTC. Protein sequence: CASTRTGGTYEQYF.

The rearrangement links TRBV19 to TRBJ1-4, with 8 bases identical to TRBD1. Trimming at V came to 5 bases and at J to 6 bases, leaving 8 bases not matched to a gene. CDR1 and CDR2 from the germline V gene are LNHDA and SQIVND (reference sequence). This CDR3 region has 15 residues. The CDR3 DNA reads TGTGCCAGTAGTCCAGGGGGACAGGAACATGAAAAACTGTTTTTT. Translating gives CASSPGGQEHEKLFF.

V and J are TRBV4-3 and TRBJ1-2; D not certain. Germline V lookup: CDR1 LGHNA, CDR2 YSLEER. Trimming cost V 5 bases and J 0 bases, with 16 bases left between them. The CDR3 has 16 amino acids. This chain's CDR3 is CASSSTGGWANYGYTF. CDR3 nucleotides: TGCGCCAGCAGCTCAACGGGAGGGTGGGCTAACTATGGCTACACCTTC.

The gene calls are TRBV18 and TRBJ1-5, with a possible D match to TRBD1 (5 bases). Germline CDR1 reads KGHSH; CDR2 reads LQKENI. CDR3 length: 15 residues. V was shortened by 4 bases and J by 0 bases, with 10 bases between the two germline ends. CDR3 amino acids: CASSRVGDSNQPQHF. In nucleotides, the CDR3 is TGTGCCAGCTCACGGGTAGGGGATAGCAATCAGCCCCAGCATTTT.

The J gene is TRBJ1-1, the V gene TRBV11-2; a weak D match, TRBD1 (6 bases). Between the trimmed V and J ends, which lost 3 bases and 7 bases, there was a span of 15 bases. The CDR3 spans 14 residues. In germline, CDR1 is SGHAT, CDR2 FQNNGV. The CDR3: CASSLSRGSGEAFF. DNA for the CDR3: TGTGCCAGCAGCTTGAGCAGGGGTTCGGGTGAAGCTTTCTTT.

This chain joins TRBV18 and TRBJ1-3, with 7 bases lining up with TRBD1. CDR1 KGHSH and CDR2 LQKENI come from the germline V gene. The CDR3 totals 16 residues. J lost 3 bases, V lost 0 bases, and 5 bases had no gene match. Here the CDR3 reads CASSPPRDRDGNTIYF. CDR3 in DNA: TGTGCCAGCTCACCACCGAGAGACAGGGATGGAAACACCATATATTTT.

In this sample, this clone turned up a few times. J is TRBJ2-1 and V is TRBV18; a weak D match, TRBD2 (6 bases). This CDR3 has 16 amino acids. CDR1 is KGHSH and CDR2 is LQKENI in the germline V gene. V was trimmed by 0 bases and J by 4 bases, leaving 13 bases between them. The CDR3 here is CASSPPEGIVYNEQFF. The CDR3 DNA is TGTGCCAGCTCACCACCGGAGGGGATTGTTTACAATGAGCAGTTCTTC.

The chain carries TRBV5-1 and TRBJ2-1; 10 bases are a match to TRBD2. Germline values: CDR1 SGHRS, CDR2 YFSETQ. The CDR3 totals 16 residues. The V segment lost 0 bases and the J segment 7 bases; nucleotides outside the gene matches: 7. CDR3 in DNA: TGCGCCAGCAGCTTGGCTCTAGCGGGAGCAGGGAATGAGCAGTTCTTC. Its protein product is CASSLALAGAGNEQFF. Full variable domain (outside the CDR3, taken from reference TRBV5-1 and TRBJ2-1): KAGVTQTPRYLIKTRGQQVTLSCSPISGHRSVSWYQQTPGQGLQFLFEYFSETQRNKGNFPGRFSGRQFSNSRSEMNVSTLELGDSALYLCASSLALAGAGNEQFFGPGTRLTVL.

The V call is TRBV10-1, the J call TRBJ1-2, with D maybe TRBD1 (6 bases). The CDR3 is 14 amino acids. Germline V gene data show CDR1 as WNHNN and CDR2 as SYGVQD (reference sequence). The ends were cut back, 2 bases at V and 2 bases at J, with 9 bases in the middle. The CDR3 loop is CASSETGFNYGYTF. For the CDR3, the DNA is TGCGCCAGCAGTGAGACAGGGTTCAACTATGGCTACACCTTC.

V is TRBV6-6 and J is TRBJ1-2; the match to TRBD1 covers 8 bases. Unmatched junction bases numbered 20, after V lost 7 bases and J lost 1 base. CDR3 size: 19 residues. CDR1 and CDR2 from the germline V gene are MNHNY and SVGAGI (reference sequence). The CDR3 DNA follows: TGTGCCAGCACTCGAGGCCGATCACTGGACAGGGCGGGTAACTATGGCTACACCTTC. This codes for CASTRGRSLDRAGNYGYTF.

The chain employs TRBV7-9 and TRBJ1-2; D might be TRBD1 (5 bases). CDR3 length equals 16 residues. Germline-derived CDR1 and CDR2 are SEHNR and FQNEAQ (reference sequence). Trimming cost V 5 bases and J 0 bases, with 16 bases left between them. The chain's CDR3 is CASSPRQGWTNYGYTF. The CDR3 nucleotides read TGTGCCAGCAGCCCCCGGCAGGGTTGGACTAACTATGGCTACACCTTC.

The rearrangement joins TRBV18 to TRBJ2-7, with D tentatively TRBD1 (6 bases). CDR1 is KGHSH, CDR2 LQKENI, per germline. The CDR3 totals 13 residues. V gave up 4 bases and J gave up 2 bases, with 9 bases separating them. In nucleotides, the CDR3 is TGTGCCAGCTCACGGGACAACGCCTACGAGCAGTACTTC. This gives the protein CASSRDNAYEQYF.

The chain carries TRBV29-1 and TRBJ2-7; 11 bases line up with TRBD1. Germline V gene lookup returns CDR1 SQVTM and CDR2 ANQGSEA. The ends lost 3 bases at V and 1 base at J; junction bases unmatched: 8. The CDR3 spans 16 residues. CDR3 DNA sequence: TGCAGCGTTGATTTTAGAGGACAGGGGGCATCCTACGAGCAGTACTTC. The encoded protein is CSVDFRGQGASYEQYF.

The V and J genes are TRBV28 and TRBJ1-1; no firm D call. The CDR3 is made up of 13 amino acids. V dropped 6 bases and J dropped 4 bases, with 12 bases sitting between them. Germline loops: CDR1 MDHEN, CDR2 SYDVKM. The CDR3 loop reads CASRVEGVTEAFF. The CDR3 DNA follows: TGTGCCAGCAGAGTGGAGGGAGTCACTGAAGCTTTCTTT.

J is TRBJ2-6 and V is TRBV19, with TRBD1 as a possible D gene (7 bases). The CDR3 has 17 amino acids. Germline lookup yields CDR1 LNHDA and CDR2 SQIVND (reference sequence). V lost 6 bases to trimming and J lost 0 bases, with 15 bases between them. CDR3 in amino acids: CASRDPGGPSGANVLTF. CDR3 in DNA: TGTGCCAGTAGGGACCCAGGGGGGCCCTCTGGGGCCAACGTCCTGACTTTC.